Below are 8 T cell receptor beta chains sequenced from a single sample in a study of blood T cells in healthy people across ages (dated by TCRdb to about 2015). Library preparation employed 5' RACE. The reads were generated on an Illumina HiSeq 2500. A second PCR of roughly 7 to 11 cycles was performed with a sample-barcoded 5' primer and a J-beta primer mix. TCRdb ran its own pipeline on the public reads, namely fastp trimming at Q25 and MiXCR clone calling, and kept in-frame beta chains. Identical CDR3 proteins give one entry, which carries the most common genes and DNA. The sample data list 1,300,000 or so distinct CDR3 sequences, and 55% to 75% of these were observed just once. The top ten constitute approximately 7% of the sample. The sequenced sample was blood. Every receptor here comes from a man aged 18 to 29 in good health.

This clonotype has only a few counts. The chain links TRBV16 to TRBJ2-7; 8 bases agree with TRBD2. The germline V gene has CDR1 KGHSY and CDR2 FQNENV. CDR3 length: 17 residues. V gave up 1 base and J gave up 2 bases; unmatched junction bases: 10. CDR3 DNA sequence: TGTGCCAGCAGCCAATTTGGCGAGCGGGAGAAAGCCTACGAGCAGTACTTC. Translation gives CASSQFGEREKAYEQYF.

CDR3 residues: CASSFAPREQYF. The CDR3 DNA is TGTGCCAGCAGTTTCGCCCCGAGGGAGCAGTACTTC. The gene calls are TRBV28 and TRBJ2-1; no clear D. The J call may be wrong; the DNA end is better matched by TRBJ2-7. This CDR3 has 12 amino acids. From germline, CDR1 is MDHEN and CDR2 SYDVKM.

The sample holds one count of this clonotype. The V call is TRBV3-1, the J call TRBJ1-6, with D possibly being TRBD1 (5 bases). Germline-derived CDR1 and CDR2 are LGHDT and YNNKEL (reference sequence). The CDR3 spans 14 residues. V was clipped by 5 bases and J by 5 bases, with 10 bases between them. The CDR3 DNA follows: TGTGCCAGCAGCTTGGACACCAATAATTCACCCCTCCACTTT. Translation gives CASSLDTNNSPLHF. The full variable domain, its missing parts supplied by reference TRBV3-1 and TRBJ1-6, is DTAVSQTPKYLVTQMGNDKSIKCEQNLGHDTMYWYKQDSKKFLKIMFSYNNKELIINETVPNRFSPKSPDKAHLNLHINSLELGDSAVYFCASSLDTNNSPLHFGNGTRLTVT.

The chain has TRBV29-1 and TRBJ2-7; no firm D call. V was shortened by 5 bases and J by 7 bases, with 6 bases between the two germline ends. This CDR3 is 9 amino acids long. Per the germline V gene, CDR1 is SQVTM and CDR2 is ANQGSEA. CDR3 bases: TGCAGCGTTTCTGATGAGCAGTACTTC. Its protein is CSVSDEQYF.

The V gene is TRBV20-1, the J gene TRBJ2-5, with 10 positions matching TRBD2. Germline lookup yields CDR1 DFQATT and CDR2 SNEGSKA (reference sequence). With V trimmed by 6 bases and J by 2 bases, 6 bases remained unmatched. The CDR3 consists of 14 residues. The CDR3 nucleotides are TGCAGTGCCACGGTTAGCGGGAGGCAAGAGACCCAGTACTTC. Its protein is CSATVSGRQETQYF.

The V and J genes are TRBV25-1 and TRBJ2-1; no firm D call. Trimming stripped 6 bases from V and 8 bases from J, with 8 bases between. The CDR3 extends over 11 amino acids. CDR1 is MGHDK, CDR2 SYGVNS, per germline. The CDR3 DNA is TGTGCCAGCAGGTTCTCGCATGAGCAGTTCTTC. Encoded protein: CASRFSHEQFF.

The chain couples TRBV29-1 to TRBJ2-1; TRBD2 matches at 8 bases. The CDR3 has 13 residues. CDR1 is SQVTM, CDR2 ANQGSEA, per germline. V lost 0 bases and J lost 7; bases outside the gene matches: 2. The chain's CDR3 is CSVEESGGNEQFF. CDR3 in DNA: TGCAGCGTTGAAGAGTCGGGGGGGAATGAGCAGTTCTTC.

The genes are TRBV11-2 and TRBJ2-1; D is perhaps TRBD1 or TRBD2 (5 bases each). Trimming cost V 1 base and J 5 bases, with 15 bases left between them. The CDR3 is 16 residues long. Germline V gene sequence: CDR1 SGHAT, CDR2 FQNNGV. The CDR3 reads CASSLVWDGGHNEQFF. Written as DNA, the CDR3 is TGTGCCAGCAGCTTAGTGTGGGACGGTGGCCACAATGAGCAGTTCTTC.